This TCR beta chain was identified during a study of identical twins. Whole-study findings and limits: The study found excess low generation probability among twin-shared out-of-frame alpha sequences. Its conclusions, products of cross-sectional statistical analysis, did not come from following the same donors.

This clonotype was observed a handful of times. The target antigen is unknown. The CDR3 extends over 13 amino acids. Germline V gene data show CDR1 as LGHNT and CDR2 as FRNRAP. The ends were cut back, 1 base at V and 1 base at J, with 4 bases in the middle. Template switching added a universal primer site; cDNA carried unique molecular identifiers. TCRdb reprocessed the 5' RACE reads via MiXCR and lists one record per CDR3 protein. The table has 200,000 to 250,000 distinct CDR3 sequences, about 10% seen once; the top ten hold roughly 10%. The chain links TRBV12-5 to TRBJ1-1; no firm D call. The sequenced material came from memory T cells sorted from blood. The sequence derives from a man in his fifties in good health. The CDR3 loop is CASGLGSNTEAFF. DNA for the CDR3: TGTGCTAGTGGTTTGGGATCGAACACTGAAGCTTTCTTT.